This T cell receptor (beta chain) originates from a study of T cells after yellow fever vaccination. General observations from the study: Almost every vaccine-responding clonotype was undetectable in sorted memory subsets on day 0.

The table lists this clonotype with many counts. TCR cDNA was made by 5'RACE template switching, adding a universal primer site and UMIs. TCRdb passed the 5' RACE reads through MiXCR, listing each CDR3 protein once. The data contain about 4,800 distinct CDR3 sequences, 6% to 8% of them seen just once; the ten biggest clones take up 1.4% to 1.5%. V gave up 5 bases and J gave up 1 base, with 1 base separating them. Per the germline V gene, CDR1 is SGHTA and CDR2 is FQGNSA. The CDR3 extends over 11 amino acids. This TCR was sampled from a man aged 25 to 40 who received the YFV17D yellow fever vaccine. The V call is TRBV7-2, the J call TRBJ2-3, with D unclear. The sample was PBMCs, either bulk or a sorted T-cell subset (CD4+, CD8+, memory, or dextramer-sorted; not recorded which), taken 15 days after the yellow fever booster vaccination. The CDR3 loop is CASSRTDTQYF. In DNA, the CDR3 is TGTGCCAGCAGCCGCACAGATACGCAGTATTTT.